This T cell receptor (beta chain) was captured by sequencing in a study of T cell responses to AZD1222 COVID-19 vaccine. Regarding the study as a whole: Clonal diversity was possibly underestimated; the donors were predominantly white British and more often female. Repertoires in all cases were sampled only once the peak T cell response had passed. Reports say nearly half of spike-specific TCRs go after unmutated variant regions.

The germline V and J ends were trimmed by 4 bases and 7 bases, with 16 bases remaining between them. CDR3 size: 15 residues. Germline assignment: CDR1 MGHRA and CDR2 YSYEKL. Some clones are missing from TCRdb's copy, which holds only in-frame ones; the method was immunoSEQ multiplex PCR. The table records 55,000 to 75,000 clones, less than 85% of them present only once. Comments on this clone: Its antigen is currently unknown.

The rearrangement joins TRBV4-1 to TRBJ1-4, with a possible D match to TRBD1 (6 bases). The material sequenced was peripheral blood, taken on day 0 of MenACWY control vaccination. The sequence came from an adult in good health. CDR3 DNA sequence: TGCGCCAGCAGCCGATACAGGGCGGTAGGTGAAAAACTGTTTTTT. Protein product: CASSRYRAVGEKLFF.